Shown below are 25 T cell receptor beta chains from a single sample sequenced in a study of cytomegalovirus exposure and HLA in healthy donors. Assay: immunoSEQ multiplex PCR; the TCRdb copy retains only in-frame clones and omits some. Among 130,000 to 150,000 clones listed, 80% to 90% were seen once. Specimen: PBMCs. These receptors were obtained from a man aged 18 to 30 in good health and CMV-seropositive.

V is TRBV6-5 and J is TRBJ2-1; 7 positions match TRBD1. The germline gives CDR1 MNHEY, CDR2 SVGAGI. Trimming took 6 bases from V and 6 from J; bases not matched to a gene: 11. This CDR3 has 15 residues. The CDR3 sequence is CASRTLTGYFNEQFF. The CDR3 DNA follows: TGTGCCAGCAGGACACTGACAGGGTATTTCAATGAGCAGTTCTTC.

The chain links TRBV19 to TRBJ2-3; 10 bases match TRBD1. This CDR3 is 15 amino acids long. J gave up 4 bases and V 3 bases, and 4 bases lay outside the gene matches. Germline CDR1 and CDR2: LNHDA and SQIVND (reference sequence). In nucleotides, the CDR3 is TGTGCCAGTAGTATCGGGACAGGGGCCGCAGATACGCAGTATTTT. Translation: CASSIGTGAADTQYF.

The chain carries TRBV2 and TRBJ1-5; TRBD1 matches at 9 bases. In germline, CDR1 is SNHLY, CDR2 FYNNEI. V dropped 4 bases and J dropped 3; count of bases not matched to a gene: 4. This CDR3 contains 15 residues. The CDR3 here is CASSGTGGPNQPQHF. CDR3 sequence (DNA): TGTGCCAGCAGTGGCACAGGGGGCCCCAATCAGCCCCAGCATTTT.

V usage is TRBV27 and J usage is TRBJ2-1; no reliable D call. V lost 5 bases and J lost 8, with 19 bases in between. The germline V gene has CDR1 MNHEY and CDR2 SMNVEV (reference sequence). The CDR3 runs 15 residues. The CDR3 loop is CASSRLSSRHHEQFF. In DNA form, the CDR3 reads TGTGCCAGCAGTCGGTTATCATCCAGGCACCATGAGCAGTTCTTC.

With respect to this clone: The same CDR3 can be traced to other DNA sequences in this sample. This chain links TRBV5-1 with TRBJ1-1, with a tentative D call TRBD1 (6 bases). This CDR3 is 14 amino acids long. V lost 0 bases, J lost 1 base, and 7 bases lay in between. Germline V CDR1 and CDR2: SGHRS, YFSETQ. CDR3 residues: CASSLAGENTEAFF. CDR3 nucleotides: TGCGCCAGCAGCTTGGCAGGGGAGAACACTGAAGCTTTCTTT.

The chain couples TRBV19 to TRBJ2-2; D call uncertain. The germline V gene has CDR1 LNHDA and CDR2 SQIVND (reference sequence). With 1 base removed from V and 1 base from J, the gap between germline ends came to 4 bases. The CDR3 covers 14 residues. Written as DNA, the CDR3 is TGTGCCAGTAGTATAGCTAGGAACACCGGGGAGCTGTTTTTT. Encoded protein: CASSIARNTGELFF.

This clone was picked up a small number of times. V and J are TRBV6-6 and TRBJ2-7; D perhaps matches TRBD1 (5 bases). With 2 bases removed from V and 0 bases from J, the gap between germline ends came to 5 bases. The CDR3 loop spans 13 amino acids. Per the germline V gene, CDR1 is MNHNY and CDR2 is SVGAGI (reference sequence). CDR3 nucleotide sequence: TGTGCCAGCAGTTACAGGGGCTCCTACGAGCAGTACTTC. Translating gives CASSYRGSYEQYF.

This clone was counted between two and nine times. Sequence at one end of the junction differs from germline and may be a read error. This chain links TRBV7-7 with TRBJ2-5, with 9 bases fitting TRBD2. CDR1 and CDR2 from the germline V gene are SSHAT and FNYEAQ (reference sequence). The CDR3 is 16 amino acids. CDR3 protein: CASSLGISGGGETQYF. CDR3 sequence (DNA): TGTGCTAGCAGCTTAGGGATTAGCGGGGGAGGAGAGACCCAGTACTTC.

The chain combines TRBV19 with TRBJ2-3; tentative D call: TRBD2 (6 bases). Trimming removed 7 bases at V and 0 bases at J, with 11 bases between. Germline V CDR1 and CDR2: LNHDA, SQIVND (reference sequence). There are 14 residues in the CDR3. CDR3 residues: CASTTGESTDTQYF. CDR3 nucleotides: TGTGCCAGTACTACGGGAGAGAGCACAGATACGCAGTATTTT.

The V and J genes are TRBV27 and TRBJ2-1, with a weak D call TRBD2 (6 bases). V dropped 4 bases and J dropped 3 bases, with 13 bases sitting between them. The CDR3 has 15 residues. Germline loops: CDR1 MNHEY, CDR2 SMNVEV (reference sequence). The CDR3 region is CASSSSPGLYNEQFF. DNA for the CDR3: TGTGCCAGCAGTTCCTCCCCGGGACTCTACAATGAGCAGTTCTTC.

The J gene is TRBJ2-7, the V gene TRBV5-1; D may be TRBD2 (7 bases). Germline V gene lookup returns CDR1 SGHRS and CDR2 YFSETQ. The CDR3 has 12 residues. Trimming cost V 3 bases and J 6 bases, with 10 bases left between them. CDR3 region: CASSSGGLEQYF. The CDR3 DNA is TGCGCCAGCAGCTCGGGGGGCCTCGAGCAGTACTTC.

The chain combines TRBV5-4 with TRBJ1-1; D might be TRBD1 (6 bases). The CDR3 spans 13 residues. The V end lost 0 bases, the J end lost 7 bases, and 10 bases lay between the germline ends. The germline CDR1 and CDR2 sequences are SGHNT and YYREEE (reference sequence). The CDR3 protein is CASSLGGGGEAFF. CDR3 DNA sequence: TGTGCCAGCAGCTTGGGGGGAGGGGGTGAAGCTTTCTTT.

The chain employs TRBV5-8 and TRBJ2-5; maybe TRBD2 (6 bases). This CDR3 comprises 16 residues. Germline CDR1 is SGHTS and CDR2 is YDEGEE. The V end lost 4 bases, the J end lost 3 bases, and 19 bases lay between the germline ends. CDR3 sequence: CASSIGSPGEEETQYF. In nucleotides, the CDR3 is TGTGCCAGCAGCATCGGTAGTCCGGGAGAGGAAGAGACCCAGTACTTC.

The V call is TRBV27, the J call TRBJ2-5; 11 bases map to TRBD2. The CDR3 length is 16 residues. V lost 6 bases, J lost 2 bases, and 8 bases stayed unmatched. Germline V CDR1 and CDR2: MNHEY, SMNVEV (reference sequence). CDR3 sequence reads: CASSPGTSGIQETQYF. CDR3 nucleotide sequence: TGTGCCAGCAGCCCCGGGACTAGCGGCATACAAGAGACCCAGTACTTC.

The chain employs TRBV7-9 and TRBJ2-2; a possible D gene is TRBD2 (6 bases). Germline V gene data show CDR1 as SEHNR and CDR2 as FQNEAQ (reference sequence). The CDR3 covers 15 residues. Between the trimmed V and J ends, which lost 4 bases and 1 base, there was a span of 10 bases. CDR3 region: CASSYRERNTGELFF. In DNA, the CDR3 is TGTGCCAGCAGCTATCGGGAGCGGAACACCGGGGAGCTGTTTTTT. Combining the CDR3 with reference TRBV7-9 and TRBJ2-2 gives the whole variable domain DTGVSQNPRHKITKRGQNVTFRCDPISEHNRLYWYRQTLGQGPEFLTYFQNEAQLEKSRLLSDRFSAERPKGSFSTLEIQRTEQGDSAMYLCASSYRERNTGELFFGEGSRLTVL.

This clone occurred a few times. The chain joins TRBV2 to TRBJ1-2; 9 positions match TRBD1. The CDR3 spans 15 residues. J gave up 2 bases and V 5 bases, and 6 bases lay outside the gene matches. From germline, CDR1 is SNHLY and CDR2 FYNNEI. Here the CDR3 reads CASSLRQGGNYGYTF. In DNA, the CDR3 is TGTGCCAGCAGTCTCCGACAGGGGGGGAACTATGGCTACACCTTC. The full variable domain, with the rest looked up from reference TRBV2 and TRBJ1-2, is EPEVTQTPSHQVTQMGQEVILRCVPISNHLYFYWYRQILGQKVEFLVSFYNNEISEKSEIFDDQFSVERPDGSNFTLKIRSTKLEDSAMYFCASSLRQGGNYGYTFGSGTRLTVV.

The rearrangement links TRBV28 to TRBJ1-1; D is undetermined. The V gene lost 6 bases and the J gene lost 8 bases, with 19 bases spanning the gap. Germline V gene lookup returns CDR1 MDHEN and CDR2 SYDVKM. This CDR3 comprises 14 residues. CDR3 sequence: CASSRQRGIPEAFF. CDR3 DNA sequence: TGTGCCAGCAGCCGCCAGAGAGGAATCCCAGAAGCTTTCTTT.

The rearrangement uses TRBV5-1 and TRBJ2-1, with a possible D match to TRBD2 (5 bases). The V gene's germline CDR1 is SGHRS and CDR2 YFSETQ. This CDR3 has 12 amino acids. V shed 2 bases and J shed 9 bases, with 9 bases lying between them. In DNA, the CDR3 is TGCGCCAGCAGCTTTGCGGAGGCTGAGCAGTTCTTC. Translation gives CASSFAEAEQFF.

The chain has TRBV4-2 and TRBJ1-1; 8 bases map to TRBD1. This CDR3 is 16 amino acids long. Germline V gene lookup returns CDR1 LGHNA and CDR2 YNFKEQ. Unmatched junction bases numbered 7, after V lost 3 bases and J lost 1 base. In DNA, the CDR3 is TGTGCCAGCAGCCAGGACAGGGTTAGGTCGAACACTGAAGCTTTCTTT. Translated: CASSQDRVRSNTEAFF.

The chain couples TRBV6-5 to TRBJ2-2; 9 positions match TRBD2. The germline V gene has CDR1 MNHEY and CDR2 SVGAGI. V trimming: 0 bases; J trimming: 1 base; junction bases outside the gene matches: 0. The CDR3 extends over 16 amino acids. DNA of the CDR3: TGTGCCAGCAGTTACTCTAGCGGGGGGAACACCGGGGAGCTGTTTTTT. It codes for CASSYSSGGNTGELFF.

The CDR3 loop reads CASSWSGGNTEAFF. CDR3 bases: TGTGCCAGCAGCTGGTCAGGGGGGAACACTGAAGCTTTCTTT. V and J are TRBV5-5 and TRBJ1-1; 7 bases align to TRBD1. This CDR3 is 14 amino acids long. After removal of 3 bases from V and 1 base from J, the junction contained 3 bases not matched to a gene. Germline V gene lookup returns CDR1 SGHKS and CDR2 YYEKEE (reference sequence).

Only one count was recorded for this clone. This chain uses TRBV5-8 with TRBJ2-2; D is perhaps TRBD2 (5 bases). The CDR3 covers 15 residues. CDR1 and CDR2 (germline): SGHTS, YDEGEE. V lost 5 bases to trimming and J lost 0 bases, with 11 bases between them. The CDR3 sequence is CASRGGLPNTGELFF. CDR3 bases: TGTGCCAGCAGGGGCGGACTTCCGAACACCGGGGAGCTGTTTTTT.

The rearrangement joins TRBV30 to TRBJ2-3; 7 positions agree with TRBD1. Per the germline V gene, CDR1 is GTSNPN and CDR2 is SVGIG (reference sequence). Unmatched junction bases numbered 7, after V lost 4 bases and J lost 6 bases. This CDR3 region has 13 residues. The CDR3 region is CAWTQGSADTQYF. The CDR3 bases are TGTGCCTGGACACAGGGGAGTGCGGATACGCAGTATTTT.

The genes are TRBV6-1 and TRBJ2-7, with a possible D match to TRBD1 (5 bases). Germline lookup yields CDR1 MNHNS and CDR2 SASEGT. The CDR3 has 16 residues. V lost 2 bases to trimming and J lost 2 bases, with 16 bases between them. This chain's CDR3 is CASSESVRGRPYEQYF. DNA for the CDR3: TGTGCCAGCAGTGAAAGTGTTAGGGGTCGGCCCTACGAGCAGTACTTC.

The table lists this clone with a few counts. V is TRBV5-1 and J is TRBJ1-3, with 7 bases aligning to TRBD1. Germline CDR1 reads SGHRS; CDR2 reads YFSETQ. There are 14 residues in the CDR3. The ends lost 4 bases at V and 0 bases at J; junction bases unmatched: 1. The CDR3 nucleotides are TGCGCCAGCAGCAAGGGGGCCTCTGGAAACACCATATATTTT. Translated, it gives CASSKGASGNTIYF.